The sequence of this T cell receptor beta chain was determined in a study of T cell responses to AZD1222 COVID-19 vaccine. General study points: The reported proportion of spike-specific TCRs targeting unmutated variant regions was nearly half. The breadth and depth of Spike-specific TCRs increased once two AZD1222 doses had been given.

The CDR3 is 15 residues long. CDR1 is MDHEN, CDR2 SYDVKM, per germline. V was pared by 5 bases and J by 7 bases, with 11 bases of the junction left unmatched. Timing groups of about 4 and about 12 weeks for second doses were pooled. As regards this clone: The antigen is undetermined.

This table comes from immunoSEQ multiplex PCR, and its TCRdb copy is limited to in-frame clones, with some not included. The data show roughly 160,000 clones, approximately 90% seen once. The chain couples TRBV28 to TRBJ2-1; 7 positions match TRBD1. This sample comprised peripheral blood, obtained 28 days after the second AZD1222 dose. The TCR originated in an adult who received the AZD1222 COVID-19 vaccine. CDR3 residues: CASSGTGDERNEQFF. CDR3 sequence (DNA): TGTGCCAGCAGTGGCACAGGGGACGAAAGGAATGAGCAGTTCTTC.